This passage covers 27 T cell receptor beta chains from one sample sequenced in a study of T cells in narcolepsy. Method: immunoSEQ multiplex PCR; TCRdb's copy keeps in-frame clones and lacks some. The sample lists about 30,000 clones; roughly four fifths were seen once. Sequenced input: CD45RA- memory CD4+ T cells from PBMCs. These receptors were obtained from a human donor with narcolepsy.

This chain connects TRBV7-2 to TRBJ1-2; tentatively, D is TRBD1 (6 bases). This CDR3 spans 17 amino acids. Germline CDR1 reads SGHTA; CDR2 reads FQGNSA. Trimming cost V 0 bases and J 1 base, with 15 bases left between them. The CDR3 region is CASSLAVRGGRNYGYTF. As DNA, the CDR3 is TGTGCCAGCAGCTTAGCGGTCAGGGGCGGTCGTAACTATGGCTACACCTTC. Full variable domain (outside the CDR3, taken from reference TRBV7-2 and TRBJ1-2): GAGVSQSPSNKVTEKGKDVELRCDPISGHTALYWYRQSLGQGLEFLIYFQGNSAPDKSGLPSDRFSAERTGGSVSTLTIQRTQQEDSAVYLCASSLAVRGGRNYGYTFGSGTRLTVV.

DNA for the CDR3: TGTGCCAGCAGCTTATTCCCAGGGGGGCGAGCCTATGGCTACACCTTC. Translated: CASSLFPGGRAYGYTF. The rearrangement links TRBV5-6 to TRBJ1-2, with 7 bases matching TRBD1. The germline V gene encodes CDR1 SGHDT and CDR2 YYEEEE. This CDR3 contains 16 residues. V gave up 2 bases and J gave up 4 bases; unmatched junction bases: 11.

The chain links TRBV30 to TRBJ2-7; D is uncertain. Germline loops: CDR1 GTSNPN, CDR2 SVGIG (reference sequence). The CDR3 runs to 13 residues. The CDR3 is CALQPGDSYEQYF. CDR3 sequence (DNA): TGTGCGTTGCAGCCTGGGGACTCCTACGAGCAGTACTTC.

This clone appeared once. The chain combines TRBV19 with TRBJ1-5, with a tentative D call TRBD1 (5 bases). The germline V gene has CDR1 LNHDA and CDR2 SQIVND (reference sequence). Trimming pared 5 bases from V and 1 base from J, leaving 12 bases between. The CDR3 has 15 residues. Here the CDR3 DNA reads TGTGCCAGTAGTTTGCAGGGCGTAAGCAATCAGCCCCAGCATTTT. Its protein product is CASSLQGVSNQPQHF.

The chain has TRBV18 and TRBJ2-5; D is undetermined. Germline V gene data show CDR1 as KGHSH and CDR2 as LQKENI. V was cut by 3 bases and J by 4 bases, with 6 bases left in between. This CDR3 has 12 amino acids. CDR3 DNA: TGTGCCAGCTCACCGTTCACAGAGACCCAGTACTTC. The encoded protein is CASSPFTETQYF.

The chain couples TRBV9 to TRBJ2-3; D uncertain. Germline V lookup: CDR1 SGDLS, CDR2 YYNGEE. CDR3 length: 15 amino acids. V gave up 3 bases and J gave up 2 bases, with 13 bases separating them. CDR3 sequence: CASSAKVSITDTQYF. CDR3 nucleotide sequence: TGTGCCAGCAGCGCCAAAGTAAGCATCACAGATACGCAGTATTTT.

The chain uses TRBV5-1 and TRBJ1-1; perhaps TRBD1 as D (5 bases). The CDR3 contains 15 residues. CDR1 is SGHRS and CDR2 is YFSETQ in the germline V gene. The V end was cut by 1 base, the J end by 4 bases, with 14 bases between. This chain's CDR3 is CASSLIPGRGTEAFF. In DNA, the CDR3 is TGCGCCAGCAGCTTGATCCCAGGGCGGGGCACTGAAGCTTTCTTT.

This chain uses TRBV5-1 with TRBJ2-3, with D maybe TRBD1 (6 bases). Trimming pared 4 bases from V and 7 bases from J, leaving 16 bases between. This CDR3 has 14 amino acids. CDR1 and CDR2 from the germline V gene are SGHRS and YFSETQ. The CDR3 loop reads CASSPTPGQNTQYF. The CDR3 DNA reads as TGCGCCAGCAGCCCGACCCCGGGACAAAATACGCAGTATTTT.

As for this clone: Within the sample, other DNA sequences also encode this same CDR3. This rearrangement joins TRBV2 to TRBJ2-5, with no clear D. Germline CDR1 reads SNHLY; CDR2 reads FYNNEI. This CDR3 has 14 amino acids. V was trimmed by 6 bases and J by 1 base, leaving 12 bases between them. The CDR3 spells CASSEPWSQETQYF. The DNA for the CDR3 is TGTGCCAGCAGCGAACCTTGGTCCCAAGAGACCCAGTACTTC.

The V gene is TRBV4-2, the J gene TRBJ2-5, with TRBD2 matching over 8 bases. Germline V CDR1 and CDR2: LGHNA, YNFKEQ. The CDR3 is 16 amino acids. V lost 1 base to trimming and J lost 4 bases; unmatched junction nucleotides: 8. The CDR3 DNA sequence: TGTGCCAGCAGCCAAGTTTTTGCGGGGGGTGGAGAGACCCAGTACTTC. Protein sequence: CASSQVFAGGGETQYF.

The gene calls are TRBV7-8 and TRBJ2-5, with D perhaps matching TRBD1 (6 bases). The J call may not be correct, given that the DNA end is closer to TRBJ2-7. The CDR3 runs to 14 residues. Germline CDR1 reads SGHVS; CDR2 reads FQNEAQ. The CDR3 DNA is TGTGCCAGCAGCTACAGAGAGACAGGATACGAGCAGTACTTC. Protein sequence: CASSYRETGYEQYF.

This chain joins TRBV10-3 and TRBJ2-4; D is unresolved. Germline CDR1 is ENHRY and CDR2 is SYGVKD. The CDR3 has 13 residues. Trimming left V 10 bases short and J 0 bases short, with 10 bases between. The CDR3 DNA reads as TGTGCCACAAGAGGCGTAGCCAAAAACATTCAGTACTTC. It encodes CATRGVAKNIQYF.

By share, this clone ranks as medium-sized. The J gene is TRBJ1-1, the V gene TRBV5-1; D call uncertain. The CDR3 loop spans 13 amino acids. Trimming cost V 2 bases and J 1 base, with 6 bases left between them. Germline CDR1 SGHRS, CDR2 YFSETQ. DNA for the CDR3: TGCGCCAGCAGCTTCAACACGAACACTGAAGCTTTCTTT. Its translation is CASSFNTNTEAFF.

The chain combines TRBV5-5 with TRBJ2-5, with D perhaps TRBD1 (5 bases). Trimming shortened V by 0 bases and J by 4 bases, and 13 bases separated the two germline ends. This CDR3 is built from 15 residues. Germline V gene lookup returns CDR1 SGHKS and CDR2 YYEKEE (reference sequence). CDR3 sequence reads: CASSLVPGSIETQYF. CDR3 DNA sequence: TGTGCCAGCAGCTTGGTCCCAGGGTCGATAGAGACCCAGTACTTC.

The rearrangement links TRBV7-3 to TRBJ2-3; 9 bases fit TRBD2. The CDR3 runs to 16 residues. Germline CDR1 reads SGHTA; CDR2 reads FQGTGA. Germline trimming cut 5 bases from V and 1 base from J; bases unmatched to any gene: 7. As DNA, the CDR3 is TGTGCCAGCAGCGCCCGTTTAGCGGGGGGCACAGATACGCAGTATTTT. It encodes CASSARLAGGTDTQYF.

This rearrangement joins TRBV5-4 to TRBJ1-2; no clear D. There are 13 residues in the CDR3. In germline, CDR1 is SGHNT, CDR2 YYREEE (reference sequence). V gave up 0 bases and J gave up 7 bases, with 10 bases separating them. The CDR3 DNA follows: TGTGCCAGCAGCTTGGTGCGCTCGGGTGGCTACACCTTC. The encoded protein is CASSLVRSGGYTF.

In nucleotides, the CDR3 is TGTGCCAGCAGCCTCCGGACGGAAAGGTCTGAAAAACTGTTTTTT. Protein: CASSLRTERSEKLFF. The chain combines TRBV11-2 with TRBJ1-4; D ambiguous. CDR1 is SGHAT and CDR2 is FQNNGV in the germline V gene. Deletions cut 5 bases from V and 7 bases from J, with 17 bases between. The CDR3 covers 15 residues. The variable domain in full, completed from reference TRBV11-2 and TRBJ1-4, reads EAGVAQSPRYKIIEKRQSVAFWCNPISGHATLYWYQQILGQGPKLLIQFQNNGVVDDSQLPKDRFSAERLKGVDSTLKIQPAKLEDSAVYLCASSLRTERSEKLFFGSGTQLSVL.

The chain joins TRBV6-6 to TRBJ2-5; tentative D call: TRBD1 (6 bases). V shed 6 bases and J shed 4 bases, with 18 bases lying between them. This CDR3 is built from 15 residues. Germline values: CDR1 MNHNY, CDR2 SVGAGI (reference sequence). CDR3 sequence (DNA): TGTGCCAGCAGGACAGGACAGAACCAGGGAGAGACCCAGTACTTC. Translated: CASRTGQNQGETQYF.

V gene TRBV11-2 combines with J gene TRBJ2-5, with D maybe TRBD2 (6 bases). V dropped 5 bases and J dropped 3 bases, with 10 bases sitting between them. In germline, CDR1 is SGHAT, CDR2 FQNNGV. The CDR3 totals 13 residues. This CDR3 reads CASSLGGKETQYF. The CDR3 nucleotides are TGTGCCAGCAGCCTCGGGGGAAAAGAGACCCAGTACTTC.

This clone showed up just a few times. The genes are TRBV6-5 and TRBJ2-5, with 11 bases matching TRBD2. Losses at the gene ends were 6 bases for V and 5 bases for J; bases not matched to a gene: 8. The CDR3 length is 15 residues. Germline V gene lookup returns CDR1 MNHEY and CDR2 SVGAGI. The CDR3 bases are TGTGCCAGCAGCAAATATAGCGGGAGGGCGGAGACCCAGTACTTC. Translating gives CASSKYSGRAETQYF.

J is TRBJ2-2 and V is TRBV18; D gene uncertain. This CDR3 has 14 amino acids. The germline gives CDR1 KGHSH, CDR2 LQKENI. The V end was cut by 6 bases, the J end by 0 bases, with 8 bases between. CDR3 coding DNA: TGTGCCAGCTCGATGACATCGAACACCGGGGAGCTGTTTTTT. Its protein is CASSMTSNTGELFF.

The chain employs TRBV11-2 and TRBJ1-2, with 7 bases lining up with TRBD1. The CDR3 consists of 12 residues. The germline V gene encodes CDR1 SGHAT and CDR2 FQNNGV. V gave up 8 bases and J gave up 6 bases; unmatched junction bases: 6. CDR3 nucleotides: TGTGCCAGCTGGAACAGGGGCCATGGCTACACCTTC. It is translated as CASWNRGHGYTF.

The chain carries TRBV5-4 and TRBJ2-5; D uncertain. Trimming removed 4 bases at V and 5 bases at J, with 18 bases between. This CDR3 contains 15 residues. The germline V gene encodes CDR1 SGHNT and CDR2 YYREEE (reference sequence). The CDR3 region is CASSLLEVSRETQYF. The CDR3 DNA follows: TGTGCCAGCAGCCTCCTTGAGGTCTCTCGGGAGACCCAGTACTTC.

The rearrangement links TRBV21-1 to TRBJ1-1; TRBD1 is the table's D call and was not checked against the DNA. TRBV21-1 is classified as a pseudogene. CDR3 length: 14 amino acids. The CDR3 region is CASNWGPRPAEAFF. CDR3 DNA sequence: TGTGCCAGCAATTGGGGGCCGCGACCGGCTGAAGCTTTCTTT.

The V gene is TRBV5-4, the J gene TRBJ1-2; a possible D gene is TRBD1 (5 bases). The CDR3 consists of 14 residues. Germline assignment: CDR1 SGHNT and CDR2 YYREEE (reference sequence). The germline V and J ends were trimmed by 4 bases and 2 bases, with 12 bases remaining between them. The CDR3 reads CASSRDGGNYGYTF. The DNA of the CDR3 is TGTGCCAGCAGCAGGGACGGAGGGAACTATGGCTACACCTTC. Full variable domain (remainder filled in from reference TRBV5-4 and TRBJ1-2): ETGVTQSPTHLIKTRGQQVTLRCSSQSGHNTVSWYQQALGQGPQFIFQYYREEENGRGNFPPRFSGLQFPNYSSELNVNALELDDSALYLCASSRDGGNYGYTFGSGTRLTVV.

V and J are TRBV18 and TRBJ2-1; 7 bases match TRBD1. V lost 3 bases and J lost 8; bases outside the gene matches: 10. This CDR3 is 15 amino acids long. Looked up from germline, CDR1 is KGHSH and CDR2 is LQKENI. CDR3 coding DNA: TGTGCCAGCTCACCCGATCGACAGGGCAAGGATGAGCAGTTCTTC. It is translated as CASSPDRQGKDEQFF. Complete variable domain (other parts from reference TRBV18 and TRBJ2-1): NAGVMQNPRHLVRRRGQEARLRCSPMKGHSHVYWYRQLPEEGLKFMVYLQKENIIDESGMPKERFSAEFPKEGPSILRIQQVVRGDSAAYFCASSPDRQGKDEQFFGPGTRLTVL.

This clone was seen a handful of times. The chain recombines TRBV6-5 with TRBJ1-6, with no clear D. V was shortened by 8 bases and J by 7 bases, with 9 bases between the two germline ends. CDR3 length equals 12 residues. Germline CDR1 MNHEY, CDR2 SVGAGI. CDR3 coding DNA: TGTGCCAGCTGCCGGATGAATTCACCCCTCCACTTT. Residues: CASCRMNSPLHF.